Shown below are 20 T cell receptor beta chains from a single sample sequenced in a study of human T cells and chemical hapten exposure. TCRdb independently ran MiXCR on the RACE reads; one entry per CDR3 protein. The sample includes fewer than 80,000 distinct CDR3 sequences, approximately 10% of them seen just once. Time point indicated: patch test 3, about 24 weeks after DPC sensitization. The treatment here: therapeutic diphenylcyclopropenone sensitization with weekly scalp DPC. This specimen was whole blood, taken in connection with sensitization to the hapten diphenylcyclopropenone (DPC). These receptors all stem from a woman younger than 45 with alopecia areata. Some clones in this sample may be carry-over from other donors' samples.

This clonotype was seen only a few times. V usage is TRBV5-8 and J usage is TRBJ2-3, with D perhaps being TRBD1 or TRBD2 (6 bases each). The CDR3 covers 16 residues. Looked up from germline, CDR1 is SGHTS and CDR2 is YDEGEE. Trimming took off 2 bases at V and 0 bases at J, with 13 bases between the two ends. CDR3 coding DNA: TGTGCCAGCAGCTTTCGTCGGGGGCCTAGCACAGATACGCAGTATTTT. Translation gives CASSFRRGPSTDTQYF.

This clonotype was counted ten times or more. The rearrangement links TRBV11-1 to TRBJ1-2; 7 nucleotides line up with TRBD1. The V segment lost 4 bases and the J segment 7 bases; nucleotides outside the gene matches: 6. CDR1 is SGHAT and CDR2 is FQDESV in the germline V gene (reference sequence). The CDR3 is 13 amino acids. The CDR3 DNA is TGTGCCAGCAGCTCGGAGACAGGGCTTGGCTACACCTTC. Its translation: CASSSETGLGYTF.

The table lists this clonotype with a few counts. The chain employs TRBV11-2 and TRBJ1-6; D ambiguous. Germline V CDR1 and CDR2: SGHAT, FQNNGV. CDR3 length: 15 residues. The V gene lost 7 bases and the J gene lost 6 bases, with 16 bases spanning the gap. The DNA for the CDR3 is TGTGCCAGCACCTCCCGGGGAACGGGTAATTCACCCCTCCACTTT. Translation gives CASTSRGTGNSPLHF.

The sample holds many counts of this clonotype. The genes are TRBV12-3 or TRBV12-4 and TRBJ1-5, with a weak D call TRBD1 (5 bases). The length of the CDR3 is 16 residues. The ends were cut back, 2 bases at V and 0 bases at J, with 11 bases in the middle. The chain's CDR3 is CASSLWDGNSNQPQHF. The CDR3 nucleotides read TGTGCCAGCAGTTTATGGGACGGGAATAGCAATCAGCCCCAGCATTTT.

The chain is built from TRBV27 and TRBJ1-1; D gene ambiguous. Deletions cut 11 bases from V and 6 bases from J, with 19 bases between. The CDR3 is 13 amino acids. Germline V gene lookup returns CDR1 MNHEY and CDR2 SMNVEV (reference sequence). The CDR3 loop is CASAGTGYAEAFF. In DNA, the CDR3 is TGTGCCTCAGCAGGTACGGGATACGCTGAAGCTTTCTTT.

Only a few counts were recorded for this clonotype. This chain joins TRBV7-2 and TRBJ2-7; D is perhaps TRBD2 (6 bases). Germline CDR1 is SGHTA and CDR2 is FQGNSA. The CDR3 extends over 14 amino acids. Deletions cut 0 bases from V and 2 bases from J, with 8 bases between. The CDR3 DNA is TGTGCCAGCAGCTTAGCCGGGAGTCCCTACGAGCAGTACTTC. Translation gives CASSLAGSPYEQYF.

The chain employs TRBV7-6 and TRBJ2-7; perhaps TRBD2 as D (6 bases). V was trimmed by 5 bases and J by 1 base, leaving 12 bases between them. This CDR3 is built from 14 residues. Germline V gene data show CDR1 as SGHVS and CDR2 as FNYEAQ. The CDR3 sequence: CASSRTRGSYEQYF. CDR3 bases: TGTGCCAGCAGCCGTACCCGGGGGTCCTACGAGCAGTACTTC.

Only a few counts were recorded for this clonotype. This rearrangement joins TRBV7-3 to TRBJ2-5; no reliable D call. CDR1 and CDR2 from the germline V gene are SGHTA and FQGTGA. V shed 2 bases and J shed 0 bases, with 13 bases lying between them. This CDR3 has 16 amino acids. CDR3 loop: CASSLAGGANQETQYF. Written as DNA, the CDR3 is TGTGCCAGCAGCTTAGCAGGCGGAGCTAACCAAGAGACCCAGTACTTC.

V is TRBV6-6 and J is TRBJ2-1, with TRBD2 matching 15 bases. V shed 4 bases, J shed 6 bases, and the junction held 7 bases outside the gene matches. CDR1 MNHNY and CDR2 SVGAGI come from the germline V gene (reference sequence). This CDR3 spans 17 amino acids. The CDR3 coding sequence is TGTGCCAGCAGTTTTCCCCCGGGACTAGCGGGAGGCAATGAGCAGTTCTTC. Translated, it gives CASSFPPGLAGGNEQFF.

This clonotype was detected only a few times. The CDR3 protein is CSARAPRYYEQYF. As DNA, the CDR3 is TGCAGTGCTAGAGCCCCTCGTTACTACGAGCAGTACTTC. The V call is TRBV20-1, the J call TRBJ2-7; D remains unclear. This CDR3 spans 13 amino acids. Trimming stripped 1 base from V and 3 bases from J, with 10 bases between. Germline-derived CDR1 and CDR2 are DFQATT and SNEGSKA (reference sequence).

This clonotype was observed a handful of times. The chain has TRBV7-2 and TRBJ1-2, with 7 bases lining up with TRBD1. Trimming at V came to 1 base and at J to 3 bases, leaving 2 bases not matched to a gene. Germline V gene lookup returns CDR1 SGHTA and CDR2 FQGNSA. The CDR3 has 14 residues. The CDR3 reads CASSLGGGDYGYTF. CDR3 nucleotides: TGTGCCAGCAGCTTAGGAGGGGGCGACTATGGCTACACCTTC.

This clonotype was detected a few times. The chain employs TRBV29-1 and TRBJ2-3, with D hard to call. Trimming pared 3 bases from V and 5 bases from J, leaving 6 bases between. The CDR3 extends over 11 amino acids. The V gene's germline CDR1 is SQVTM and CDR2 ANQGSEA. CDR3 sequence reads: CSVDWGDTQYF. The CDR3 nucleotides read TGCAGCGTTGATTGGGGAGATACGCAGTATTTT.

The chain has TRBV24-1 and TRBJ2-3, with a tentative D call TRBD1 (5 bases). CDR1 is KGHDR, CDR2 SFDVKD, per germline. Trimming took off 3 bases at V and 6 bases at J, with 15 bases between the two ends. This CDR3 region has 15 residues. CDR3 region: CATSDPGHRRDTQYF. CDR3 sequence (DNA): TGTGCCACCAGTGATCCCGGACACCGGCGGGATACGCAGTATTTT.

Many counts were recorded for this clonotype. The J gene is TRBJ2-7, the V gene TRBV7-2; the match to TRBD2 covers 9 bases. This CDR3 contains 16 residues. Germline CDR1 SGHTA, CDR2 FQGNSA. The V segment lost 1 base and the J segment 4 bases; nucleotides outside the gene matches: 8. DNA of the CDR3: TGTGCCAGCAGCTTAGTGGCTAGCGGGGCCCCTTACGAGCAGTACTTC. It is translated as CASSLVASGAPYEQYF.

This clonotype was observed a handful of times. The chain has TRBV29-1 and TRBJ2-3; TRBD1 matches at 8 bases. The V and J ends lost 5 bases and 7 bases, in that order; junction bases with no gene match: 11. CDR1 is SQVTM and CDR2 is ANQGSEA in the germline V gene. CDR3 length equals 14 residues. CDR3 residues: CSVSGQASANTQYF. CDR3 nucleotides: TGCAGCGTTTCGGGACAGGCGAGCGCCAATACGCAGTATTTT.

This clonotype was counted only a few times. This chain joins TRBV19 and TRBJ2-3, with 7 bases identical to TRBD2. The CDR3 loop spans 16 amino acids. The V gene's germline CDR1 is LNHDA and CDR2 SQIVND (reference sequence). Unmatched junction bases numbered 7, after V lost 3 bases and J lost 1 base. The CDR3 loop is CASSIPGLLGTDTQYF. CDR3 nucleotide sequence: TGTGCCAGTAGTATCCCGGGACTACTTGGCACAGATACGCAGTATTTT. Full variable domain (outside the CDR3, taken from reference TRBV19 and TRBJ2-3): DGGITQSPKYLFRKEGQNVTLSCEQNLNHDAMYWYRQDPGQGLRLIYYSQIVNDFQKGDIAEGYSVSREKKESFPLTVTSAQKNPTAFYLCASSIPGLLGTDTQYFGPGTRLTVL.

The chain uses TRBV7-3 and TRBJ1-3, with a tentative D call TRBD1 (5 bases). The CDR3 consists of 16 residues. Germline V gene data show CDR1 as SGHTA and CDR2 as FQGTGA. V was shortened by 6 bases and J by 2 bases, with 17 bases between the two germline ends. The DNA for the CDR3 is TGTGCCAGCAGGCCGAGACAGATAACGGCTGGAAACACCATATATTTT. Translating gives CASRPRQITAGNTIYF.

In its sample, this clonotype was seen a few times. The CDR3, as DNA: TGTGCCAGCAGCAAGGGACAGTACACTGAAGCTTTCTTT. This codes for CASSKGQYTEAFF. The gene calls are TRBV7-9 and TRBJ1-1; 7 bases are a match to TRBD1. Germline V gene sequence: CDR1 SEHNR, CDR2 FQNEAQ (reference sequence). The CDR3 extends over 13 amino acids. V dropped 5 bases and J dropped 3; count of bases not matched to a gene: 3.

The rearrangement uses TRBV7-8 and TRBJ1-5; 7 nucleotides line up with TRBD1. V lost 4 bases and J lost 4; bases outside the gene matches: 10. Per the germline V gene, CDR1 is SGHVS and CDR2 is FQNEAQ. The CDR3 length is 16 residues. DNA for the CDR3: TGTGCCAGCAGCTACCGACCGGGACAGATTAATCAGCCCCAGCATTTT. This gives the protein CASSYRPGQINQPQHF.

This clonotype has at least ten counts. V and J are TRBV7-9 and TRBJ2-1; D gene ambiguous. Germline CDR1 is SEHNR and CDR2 is FQNEAQ (reference sequence). This CDR3 spans 14 amino acids. V lost 5 bases and J lost 5, with 13 bases in between. Here the CDR3 DNA reads TGTGCCAGCAGCCTCCAAACGTCCCACAATGAGCAGTTCTTC. Protein: CASSLQTSHNEQFF. The full variable domain, in which reference TRBV7-9 and TRBJ2-1 provide the parts outside the CDR3, is DTGVSQNPRHKITKRGQNVTFRCDPISEHNRLYWYRQTLGQGPEFLTYFQNEAQLEKSRLLSDRFSAERPKGSFSTLEIQRTEQGDSAMYLCASSLQTSHNEQFFGPGTRLTVL.